A single TCR beta chain is shown here with its context. As yet, its antigen is unknown. The study reverse transcribed the entire isolated RNA, so it sequenced expressed TCRB transcripts. Method: immunoSEQ multiplex PCR; TCRdb's copy keeps in-frame clones and lacks some. The top ten hold roughly 0.024% of the sample, which has nearly 250,000 clones, about 14% seen once. The CDR3 runs to 16 residues. Looked up from germline, CDR1 is SEHNR and CDR2 is FQNEAQ (reference sequence). The J segment lost 0 bases and the V segment lost 5 bases, leaving 7 bases of the junction unmatched. These data belong to a study of beta chain features in type 1 diabetes. Regarding the study as a whole: Cells expressing TCR highly could be over-represented by cDNA sequencing.

CD4+ cells of the naive, central memory, regulatory and stem cell-like memory types were sorted via CD45RO/CCR7/CD25/CD127/CD95/CD27. The J gene is TRBJ2-5, the V gene TRBV7-9; 9 positions agree with TRBD2. The receptor's source is a woman in her thirties or forties in good health. Sequenced input: naive CD4+ T cells from blood. CDR3 bases: TGTGCCAGCAGCCCTCGACTAGCGGCGTACCAAGAGACCCAGTACTTC. Protein: CASSPRLAAYQETQYF.